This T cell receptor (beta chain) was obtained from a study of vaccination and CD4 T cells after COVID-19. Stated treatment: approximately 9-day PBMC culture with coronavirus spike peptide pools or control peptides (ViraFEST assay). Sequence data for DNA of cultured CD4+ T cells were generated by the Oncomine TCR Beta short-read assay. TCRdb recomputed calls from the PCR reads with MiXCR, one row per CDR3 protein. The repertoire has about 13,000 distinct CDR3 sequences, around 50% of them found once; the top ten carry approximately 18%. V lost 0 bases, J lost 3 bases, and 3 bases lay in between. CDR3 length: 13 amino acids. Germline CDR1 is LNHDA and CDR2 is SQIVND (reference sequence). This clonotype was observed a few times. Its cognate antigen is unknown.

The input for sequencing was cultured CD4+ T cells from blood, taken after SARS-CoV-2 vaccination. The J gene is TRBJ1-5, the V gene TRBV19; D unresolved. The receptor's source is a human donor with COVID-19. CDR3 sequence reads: CASSIEFNQPQHF. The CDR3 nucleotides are TGTGCCAGTAGTATAGAATTCAATCAGCCCCAGCATTTT.